This TCR beta chain emerged from a study of T cell responses to AZD1222 COVID-19 vaccine. As regards this clone: Its antigen is still unknown.

Measured with immunoSEQ multiplex PCR; TCRdb has only the in-frame clones, and not every one. The sample has about 120,000 clones; about 88% are singletons. Study results and limitations: Within unmutated variant regions lay the reported targets of nearly half of spike-specific TCRs. Spike-specific TCR breadth and depth both grew after two AZD1222 doses.

Trimming took 7 bases from V and 6 from J, leaving 31 bases between them. This CDR3 has 19 amino acids. Germline-derived CDR1 and CDR2 are MDHEN and SYDVKM. The chain combines TRBV28 with TRBJ1-5, with a weak D call TRBD1 (5 bases). The starting material was peripheral blood, obtained on day 0 of AZD1222 vaccination. This receptor was obtained from an adult in good health. CDR3 region: CASTQLGGSIGKTGQPQHF. CDR3 nucleotide sequence: TGTGCCAGCACCCAACTGGGGGGGAGCATAGGGAAAACCGGTCAGCCCCAGCATTTT.